This paragraph covers one T cell receptor (beta chain) sequence. Antigen unknown. Random hexamers primed reverse transcription of about 0.45 to 1 ug RNA. Each CDR3 protein gets one entry after TCRdb re-called the immunoSEQ multiplex PCR reads with MiXCR. In the table there are more than 150,000 distinct CDR3 sequences, approximately 94% of which are singletons. Definite or probable Susac syndrome was diagnosed using recently defined diagnostic criteria. The CD8+ and CD4+ T cells were isolated magnetically using a negative isolation approach, whereas the TEMRA cells were enriched by FACS. This sample is drawn from a study of CD8 T cells in Susac syndrome. The overall study: Patients with Susac syndrome had blood drawn and were at that point therapy-naive, on corticosteroids, or on intravenous immunoglobulin alone.

Study-wide results and caveats: As the study acknowledged, the number of individuals who were part of its TCR sequencing and HLA analysis was relatively small.

The clonotype comes from a human donor with Susac syndrome. The specimen sequenced was CD4+ T cells from PBMCs.

The CDR3 loop reads CAIRDRERGTDTQYF. CDR3 DNA sequence: TGTGCCATCAGAGATCGGGAGAGGGGCACAGATACGCAGTATTTT. The V call is TRBV10-3, the J call TRBJ2-3; D might be TRBD2 (6 bases). The V end was cut by 6 bases, the J end by 1 base, with 14 bases between. CDR3 length: 15 amino acids. Germline-derived CDR1 and CDR2 are ENHRY and SYGVKD.